This T cell receptor beta chain came from a study of CD8 T cells in Susac syndrome. From blood CD8+ and CD4+ T cells, the TCR beta chain was sequenced. The authors reverse transcribed roughly 0.5 to 1 ug RNA with random hexamers. The method of amplification for TCR beta CDR3 was immunoSEQ multiplex PCR, covering 54 Vbeta and 13 Jbeta. Each CDR3 protein is one row after TCRdb ran MiXCR on the immunoSEQ multiplex PCR reads. The sample yields a few hundred thousand distinct CDR3 sequences, approximately 90% seen once. The CDR3 is 14 amino acids. V was trimmed by 4 bases and J by 4 bases, leaving 16 bases between them. Germline CDR1 reads SQVTM; CDR2 reads ANQGSEA.

Specimen: CD8+ T cells from PBMCs. The chain carries TRBV29-1 and TRBJ1-2, with D possibly being TRBD1 (6 bases). The receptor was isolated from a human donor with multiple sclerosis. CDR3 sequence reads: CSVAAQGNGYGYTF. Here the CDR3 DNA reads TGCAGCGTTGCCGCACAGGGAAATGGCTATGGCTACACCTTC. Full variable domain (rest looked up from reference TRBV29-1 and TRBJ1-2): SAVISQKPSRDICQRGTSLTIQCQVDSQVTMMFWYRQQPGQSLTLIATANQGSEATYESGFVIDKFPISRPNLTFSTLTVSNMSPEDSSIYLCSVAAQGNGYGYTFGSGTRLTVV.